The TCR beta chain described here comes from a study of post-analysis software for immune sequencing data (dated by TCRdb to about 2015). Study-level background: The recorded disease courses included relapsing-remitting, secondary progressive and progressive-relapsing multiple sclerosis, and some patients had no subtype annotation. The patient repertoires were compared against more than 10 previously published healthy control repertoires obtained from donors aged about 6 to 25 years. A subset of samples was prepared in parallel using single-end sample barcoding, then pooled and co-amplified after Illumina adapter ligation.

To demonstrate the VDJtools post-analysis software, the study profiled TCR beta repertoires from the peripheral blood of 13 young patients with multiple sclerosis. The patients with multiple sclerosis were children and adolescents between roughly 6 and 17 years of age. Broad study findings and their caveats: Compared with controls, multiple sclerosis patients had significantly lower normalized Chao1 diversity, a finding suggesting substantial peripheral T-cell clonal expansion. Direct clustering with F measure revealed strong co-clustering of samples prepared in the same batch, which led to a batch-effect correction. Roughly 5 TRBV segments, including TRBV5-6, TRBV5-1 and TRBV20-1, were significantly more frequent in patients than controls. The multiple sclerosis patient group was slightly younger than the control group.

This clonotype was found a few times. Its antigen remains undetermined. Just one base apart from a much larger clone, this may be a read error. The CDR3 has 14 amino acids, counting the end cysteine and phenylalanine. Only the CDR3 DNA is retained, 42 bases long and in frame from the first base. Preparation of the library involved PCR. Sequencer: Illumina HiSeq 2500. To reduce PCR and sequencing biases, unique molecular identifiers were built into the TCR beta cDNA libraries. Per 1 to 10 million input T cells, approximately 500,000 cDNA molecules were obtained, such that each molecule approximated one T cell. The patient libraries were prepared and sequenced using the same protocol as the earlier healthy control dataset. Samples belonging to the same batch were prepared together, multiplexed and sequenced on a shared HiSeq lane. Under the source paper's analysis protocol: Raw barcoded reads were processed with MIGEC, discarding single-read molecular identifier groups before consensus assembly and CDR3 extraction. VDJtools was used for post-analysis of the clonotype tables, with diversity normalized by down-sampling every dataset to the smallest sample size. Repertoire overlap clustering matched CDR3 amino acid but not nucleotide sequences to correct batch-related cross-sample contamination. TCRdb trimmed public reads at Q25 via fastp, called clones via MiXCR and kept in-frame beta chains. Rows with one shared CDR3 protein collapse into an entry with the most common genes and DNA. The V and J calls were not made by the authors but by TCRdb's processing. Recorded for this sample are over 250,000 distinct CDR3 sequences; around 34% of them occurred a single time. The ten biggest clones cover 4% to 6% of the sample.

The receptor's source is a girl aged 10 to 17 with multiple sclerosis. The rearranged segments are TRBV12-3 or TRBV12-4 and TRBJ2-1; a stretch of 7 junction bases matches TRBD2. The DNA end is a closer match to TRBJ2-7, so the J assignment may be wrong. The material sequenced was blood. The CDR3 loop reads CASRGLADRNEQYF. The bases are TGTGCCAGCAGGGGGCTAGCGGATCGCAATGAGCAGTACTTC.